This TCR beta chain was profiled in a study of patients and donors after allogeneic stem cell transplantation. The CDR3 length is 14 residues. Germline lookup yields CDR1 SGHTA and CDR2 FQGNSA. The V gene end was trimmed by 7 bases and the J gene end by 2 bases; junction bases not matched to a gene: 3. TCRdb called the RT-PCR reads again in MiXCR, with one record for every CDR3 protein. This sample has about 400,000 distinct CDR3 sequences; roughly 17% occur once, and the top ten carry 7.2%. Source material: blood, either unsorted or a sorted T cell fraction (not recorded which). V usage is TRBV7-2 and J usage is TRBJ2-1; 9 bases line up with TRBD2. The receptor was isolated from a human donor who was either an allogeneic HSCT recipient or a stem cell or donor lymphocyte infusion donor (not recorded which). It is not recorded whose cells these are; they may come from a transplant donor. The CDR3 protein is CASKRGETYNEQFF. CDR3 in DNA: TGTGCCAGCAAGCGGGGGGAAACCTACAATGAGCAGTTCTTC.